These 30 T cell receptor beta chains originate from one sample sequenced in a study of T cell clonality in common variable immunodeficiency. Measured with immunoSEQ multiplex PCR; TCRdb has only the in-frame clones, and not every one. Observed in the sample are approximately 52,000 clones, none of them singletons. The source material was peripheral blood mononuclear cells. These receptors were taken from a person aged 18 to 69 in good health.

This clone was found many times. CDR3 sequence: CSAVAEETQYF. The CDR3 DNA, read in part, is TGCAGTGCGGTAGCCGAGGAGACC. The chain recombines TRBV20-1 with TRBJ2-5, with D uncertain. The sequenced fragment ends 3 residues before the CDR3 boundary, so the rest is inferred from the germline J gene. V lost 6 bases to trimming and J lost 5 bases, with 10 bases between them. Germline V gives CDR1 DFQATT, CDR2 SNEGSKA (reference sequence). CDR3 length: 11 residues.

This clone was seen at least ten times. The read is 3 residues too short to cover the CDR3 end, so that end is filled in from the germline J gene. The chain carries TRBV19 and TRBJ2-3; D not resolved. The V gene lost 2 bases and the J gene lost 2 bases, with 11 bases spanning the gap. The CDR3 consists of 15 residues. Germline V lookup: CDR1 LNHDA, CDR2 SQIVND (reference sequence). The CDR3 sequence is CASSISRMVTDTQYF. CDR3 bases read: TGTGCCAGTAGTATATCGCGTATGGTCACAGATACG. The whole variable domain, remainder taken from reference TRBV19 and TRBJ2-3, is DGGITQSPKYLFRKEGQNVTLSCEQNLNHDAMYWYRQDPGQGLRLIYYSQIVNDFQKGDIAEGYSVSREKKESFPLTVTSAQKNPTAFYLCASSISRMVTDTQYFGPGTRLTVL.

At least ten counts were recorded for this clone. The CDR3 extends 3 residues past the end of the read, so its final part is completed from the germline J gene. J is TRBJ2-1 and V is TRBV7-9; TRBD2 matches 8 bases. Germline V CDR1 and CDR2: SEHNR, FQNEAQ (reference sequence). The V segment lost 6 bases and the J segment 8 bases; nucleotides outside the gene matches: 12. The CDR3 runs to 15 residues. CDR3 bases read: TGTGCCAGCAGGTTTCGGGCGGGGCGGGGGGATGAG. It yields the protein CASRFRAGRGDE. The complete CDR3 sequence is CASRFRAGRGDEQFF.

For this clone: A clone one base away is much larger, so this may be a read error. The CDR3 extends 3 residues past the end of the read, so its final part is completed from the germline J gene. The chain combines TRBV30 with TRBJ2-2, with D perhaps TRBD2 (6 bases). CDR1 and CDR2 from the germline V gene are GTSNPN and SVGIG (reference sequence). There are 14 residues in the CDR3. The CDR3 here is CAWTPGRGNEKLFF. CDR3 bases read: TGTGCCTGGACCCCGGGACGGGGGAATGAAAAG.

This clone was seen at least ten times. The read finishes 3 residues shy of the CDR3 end, and the germline J gene is used to complete it. V gene TRBV30 combines with J gene TRBJ1-1; TRBD1 is a possible D gene (5 bases). The CDR3 runs 13 residues. Germline V gene lookup returns CDR1 GTSNPN and CDR2 SVGIG (reference sequence). CDR3 amino acids: CAWSVGEGQRAFF. Incomplete CDR3 DNA: TGTGCCTGGAGTGTAGGGGAAGGGCAGCGA.

This clone was observed many times. The DNA read from the CDR3 is TGTGCTAGCCTGCCGCCTAGCTCCTACAATGAG. This codes for CASLPPSSYNE. The entire CDR3 is CASLPPSSYNEQFF. The chain is built from TRBV12-5 and TRBJ2-1; no reliable D call. The read terminates 3 residues ahead of where the CDR3 ends, so the germline J gene completes it. Trimming cost V 9 bases and J 0 bases, with 12 bases left between them. This CDR3 region has 14 residues. Germline CDR1 and CDR2: LGHNT and FRNRAP.

This clone was recorded at least ten times. From the germline J gene comes the end of the CDR3, since the read stops 3 residues before it. The J gene is TRBJ2-7, the V gene TRBV2; 9 positions agree with TRBD2. Germline lookup yields CDR1 SNHLY and CDR2 FYNNEI. The ends lost 6 bases at V and 6 bases at J; junction bases unmatched: 6. There are 13 residues in the CDR3. CDR3 residues: CASSKREDGEQYF. The DNA read from the CDR3 is TGTGCCAGCAGCAAGCGGGAGGATGGCGAG.

This clone was seen many times. The read halts 3 residues ahead of the CDR3 end, with the missing end drawn from the germline J gene. This chain connects TRBV19 to TRBJ1-1, with 7 bases fitting TRBD1. V dropped 7 bases and J dropped 3; count of bases not matched to a gene: 2. Germline-derived CDR1 and CDR2 are LNHDA and SQIVND (reference sequence). There are 12 residues in the CDR3. The CDR3 reads CASTRGYTEAFF. The sequenced part of the CDR3 DNA is TGTGCCAGTACCAGGGGGTACACTGAA. Variable domain in full (rest from reference TRBV19 and TRBJ1-1): DGGITQSPKYLFRKEGQNVTLSCEQNLNHDAMYWYRQDPGQGLRLIYYSQIVNDFQKGDIAEGYSVSREKKESFPLTVTSAQKNPTAFYLCASTRGYTEAFFGQGTRLTVV.

This clone was detected ten times or more. CDR3 DNA (partial): TGTGCCAGCAGCCGAACAGGGGGACCTGGAAACACC. It encodes CASSRTGGPGNT. Given in full, the CDR3 is CASSRTGGPGNTIYF. The gene calls are TRBV7-3 and TRBJ1-3; 8 bases match TRBD1. The read is 3 residues too short to cover the CDR3 end, so that end is filled in from the germline J gene. Unmatched junction bases numbered 5, after V lost 5 bases and J lost 2 bases. Germline V CDR1 and CDR2: SGHTA, FQGTGA. This CDR3 contains 15 residues.

This clone has at least ten counts. The read terminates 3 residues before the CDR3 end, so the remaining end is supplied by the germline J gene. This specimen includes other DNA sequences encoding the same CDR3. The chain joins TRBV30 to TRBJ2-2, with 7 bases aligning to TRBD1. There are 14 residues in the CDR3. The J segment lost 1 base and the V segment lost 3 bases, leaving 2 bases of the junction unmatched. Germline V CDR1 and CDR2: GTSNPN, SVGIG (reference sequence). The part of the CDR3 DNA that was read is TGTGCCTGGAGGGGGACAGTGAACACCGGGGAG. Its translation is CAWRGTVNTGE. The whole CDR3 protein reads CAWRGTVNTGELFF.

This clone was seen at least ten times. Read sequence stops 3 residues before the CDR3 end, and the germline J gene provides the missing end. The V call is TRBV6-9, the J call TRBJ2-1; 8 bases map to TRBD2. The CDR3 is 19 amino acids. The germline V gene encodes CDR1 MNHGY and CDR2 SVAAGI. The ends lost 7 bases at V and 2 bases at J; junction bases unmatched: 19. CDR3 bases read: TGTGCCAGCAACGAAAGCTGGCGGGAGGCCCCTAGCCCCTACAATGAG. Its protein product is CASNESWREAPSPYNE. The full CDR3 protein is CASNESWREAPSPYNEQFF.

This clone was seen many times. Read data end 3 residues before the CDR3 end; the end is taken from the germline J gene. This chain joins TRBV10-3 and TRBJ2-2; TRBD2 might be the D (6 bases). Trimming took 2 bases from V and 2 from J, leaving 9 bases between them. The CDR3 is 15 residues long. Germline CDR1 is ENHRY and CDR2 is SYGVKD. CDR3 sequence: CAISETSRNTGELFF. CDR3 DNA, as far as it was read: TGTGCCATCAGTGAGACTAGCAGAAACACCGGGGAG.

This clone showed up many times. Coverage ceases 3 residues before the CDR3 finishes, and the germline J gene fills in the end. The chain is built from TRBV7-3 and TRBJ1-1; no clear D. V lost 0 bases to trimming and J lost 1 base, with 3 bases between them. The V gene's germline CDR1 is SGHTA and CDR2 FQGTGA. The CDR3 is 13 residues long. This chain's CDR3 is CASSLTGNTEAFF. CDR3 bases read: TGTGCCAGCAGCTTAACAGGGAACACTGAA.

This clone was seen at least ten times. The sequence runs out 3 residues before the end of the CDR3; the remainder is reconstructed from the germline J gene. J is TRBJ2-3 and V is TRBV5-1, with 8 bases fitting TRBD1. Germline values: CDR1 SGHRS, CDR2 YFSETQ. There are 16 residues in the CDR3. Trimming took 0 bases from V and 0 from J; bases not matched to a gene: 3. The CDR3 sequence: CASSLGTGMSTDTQYF. The CDR3 bases that were read are TGCGCCAGCAGCTTGGGGACAGGGATGAGCACAGATACG.

Many counts were recorded for this clone. The CDR3 extends 3 residues past the end of the read, so its final part is completed from the germline J gene. The chain couples TRBV7-9 to TRBJ2-7; 8 bases are a match to TRBD1. After removal of 5 bases from V and 3 bases from J, the junction contained 9 bases not matched to a gene. Per germline, CDR1 SEHNR and CDR2 FQNEAQ (reference sequence). The CDR3 sequence is 15 residues long. The CDR3 here is CASSRIRTGNYEQYF. The covered CDR3 bases are TGTGCCAGCAGCCGTATTCGGACAGGGAACTACGAG.

This clone has ten or more counts. Coverage ceases 3 residues before the CDR3 finishes, and the germline J gene fills in the end. The V gene is TRBV6-1, the J gene TRBJ2-1; 12 bases are a match to TRBD2. V dropped 2 bases and J dropped 4; count of bases not matched to a gene: 0. Germline CDR1 reads MNHNS; CDR2 reads SASEGT. This CDR3 spans 15 amino acids. The part of the CDR3 DNA that was read is TGTGCCAGCAGTGAACTAGCGGGAGGGTACAATGAG. Protein sequence: CASSELAGGYNE. The complete CDR3 sequence is CASSELAGGYNEQFF.

This clone was picked up many times. The missing CDR3 end, 3 residues past where the read stops, is filled in from the germline J gene. J is TRBJ2-1 and V is TRBV7-3; 8 bases align to TRBD2. The CDR3 loop spans 15 amino acids. The germline CDR1 and CDR2 sequences are SGHTA and FQGTGA. Trimming removed 1 base from V and 8 bases from J; junction bases left unmatched: 7. The CDR3 loop reads CASSLRSGSWDEQFF. The DNA read from the CDR3 is TGTGCCAGCAGCTTAAGGAGCGGGAGTTGGGATGAG.

Ten or more counts support this clone. Read coverage stops 3 residues before the CDR3 terminus; the germline J gene supplies the remainder. The rearrangement links TRBV18 to TRBJ2-1; 9 nucleotides agree with TRBD1. The CDR3 consists of 14 residues. V was pared by 5 bases and J by 5 bases, with 4 bases of the junction left unmatched. Germline CDR1 is KGHSH and CDR2 is LQKENI. CDR3 loop: CASSTGTGNNEQFF. The sequenced part of the CDR3 DNA is TGTGCCAGCTCAACAGGGACAGGGAACAATGAG.

This clone was observed at least ten times. The CDR3 is cut off 3 residues early in the read; its end comes from the germline J gene. The rearrangement uses TRBV10-3 and TRBJ2-2; D uncertain. Per the germline V gene, CDR1 is ENHRY and CDR2 is SYGVKD. V lost 4 bases to trimming and J lost 8 bases, with 17 bases between them. The CDR3 has 15 residues. The DNA read from the CDR3 is TGTGCCATCAGTGCTAGTAGTCTAGGCACTGGGGAG. It specifies CAISASSLGTGE. The whole CDR3 sequence reads CAISASSLGTGELFF.

Note on this clone: With the read ending 3 residues before the CDR3 end, the germline J gene is used to fill in that end. V and J are TRBV7-3 and TRBJ2-7; 9 bases are a match to TRBD2. V was pared by 5 bases and J by 2 bases, with 4 bases of the junction left unmatched. In germline, CDR1 is SGHTA, CDR2 FQGTGA. CDR3 length: 14 residues. The sequenced CDR3 bases are TGTGCCAGCAGCACCCTAGCGGGGCCCTACGAG. Translating gives CASSTLAGPYE. The whole CDR3 sequence is CASSTLAGPYEQYF.

This clone came up many times. With the read ending 3 residues before the CDR3 end, the germline J gene is used to fill in that end. J is TRBJ2-1 and V is TRBV7-6; TRBD2 might be the D (5 bases). The CDR3 is 16 amino acids. Trimming stripped 1 base from V and 5 bases from J, with 15 bases between. Germline V gene sequence: CDR1 SGHVS, CDR2 FNYEAQ. This CDR3 reads CASSLVRGDVNNEQFF. The CDR3 bases that were read are TGTGCCAGCAGCTTAGTTCGGGGAGACGTGAACAATGAG.

This clone turned up a few times. The observed sequence ends 3 residues before the CDR3 terminus, with the missing tail filled in from the germline J gene. V gene TRBV18 combines with J gene TRBJ1-6, with TRBD1 as a possible D gene (5 bases). The V end lost 9 bases, the J end lost 8 bases, and 14 bases lay between the germline ends. The CDR3 has 13 residues. CDR1 is KGHSH, CDR2 LQKENI, per germline. The CDR3 sequence: CASRQRGDSPLHF. The CDR3 DNA, read in part, is TGTGCCAGTCGACAGAGGGGTGATTCACCC.

In its sample, this clone is medium-sized. The observed sequence ends 3 residues before the CDR3 terminus, with the missing tail filled in from the germline J gene. The chain employs TRBV6-4 and TRBJ2-3, with D perhaps matching TRBD2 (5 bases). Germline CDR1 is MRHNA and CDR2 is SNTAGT. Between the trimmed V and J ends, which lost 4 bases and 0 bases, there was a span of 11 bases. The CDR3 length is 15 residues. The part of the CDR3 DNA that was read is TGTGCCAGCAGTGTTATAGCGAGTAGCACAGATACG. It codes for CASSVIASSTDT. The CDR3 in full is CASSVIASSTDTQYF.

This clone was counted at least ten times. The missing CDR3 end, 3 residues past where the read stops, is filled in from the germline J gene. The V call is TRBV20-1, the J call TRBJ2-1; TRBD2 agrees at 10 bases. J was trimmed by 3 bases and V by 5 bases; bases with no gene match: 10. Germline lookup yields CDR1 DFQATT and CDR2 SNEGSKA (reference sequence). The CDR3 is 16 residues long. The CDR3 loop reads CSAPYDSSGSYNEQFF. CDR3 bases read: TGCAGTGCTCCCTACGATTCTAGCGGGAGCTACAATGAG.

This clone occurred a few times. The CDR3 extends 3 residues past the end of the read, so its final part is completed from the germline J gene. This rearrangement joins TRBV5-5 to TRBJ2-5; TRBD2 might be the D (5 bases). V lost 3 bases, J lost 4 bases, and 16 bases lay in between. The germline V gene encodes CDR1 SGHKS and CDR2 YYEKEE (reference sequence). This CDR3 comprises 15 residues. This CDR3 is CASSSSWLAIETQYF. Incomplete CDR3 DNA: TGTGCCAGCAGCTCGTCGTGGCTAGCTATAGAGACC.

This clone was observed many times. The CDR3 end falls 3 residues outside the read, so it is completed with the germline J gene. This chain uses TRBV20-1 with TRBJ2-4, with 13 positions matching TRBD2. Germline lookup yields CDR1 DFQATT and CDR2 SNEGSKA (reference sequence). The CDR3 covers 16 residues. With 3 bases clipped from V and 3 bases from J, the junction kept 5 bases outside the gene matches. The CDR3: CSASGLAGVGKNIQYF. Partial CDR3 DNA: TGCAGTGCTAGTGGACTAGCGGGAGTAGGCAAAAACATT.

This clone was detected ten times or more. The missing CDR3 end, 3 residues past where the read stops, is filled in from the germline J gene. This sequence joins TRBV19 and TRBJ1-2; D is unclear. The CDR3 is made up of 11 amino acids. CDR1 is LNHDA, CDR2 SQIVND, per germline (reference sequence). The CDR3 sequence: CASSIHWGYTF. The part of the CDR3 DNA that was read is TGTGCCAGTAGTATTCACTGGGGC.

This clone was seen ten or more times. The CDR3 end falls 3 residues outside the read, so it is completed with the germline J gene. The genes are TRBV14 and TRBJ2-2; D is possibly TRBD2 (6 bases). V gave up 1 base and J gave up 2 bases, with 14 bases separating them. Germline CDR1 is SGHDN and CDR2 is FVKESK. This CDR3 spans 17 amino acids. The CDR3 DNA, read in part, is TGTGCCAGCAGCCAAGTGAGCAGGAGGGGAAACACCGGGGAG. Protein: CASSQVSRRGNTGE. The full CDR3 protein is CASSQVSRRGNTGELFF. Using reference TRBV14 and TRBJ2-2 for the parts outside the CDR3, the full variable domain is EAGVTQFPSHSVIEKGQTVTLRCDPISGHDNLYWYRRVMGKEIKFLLHFVKESKQDESGMPNNRFLAERTGGTYSTLKVQPAELEDSGVYFCASSQVSRRGNTGELFFGEGSRLTVL.

Remarks on this clone: Read coverage stops 3 residues before the CDR3 terminus; the germline J gene supplies the remainder. The rearrangement joins TRBV30 to TRBJ2-3; possibly TRBD2 for D (6 bases). The CDR3 has 12 residues. Germline V gene data show CDR1 as GTSNPN and CDR2 as SVGIG (reference sequence). The CDR3 is CAWSVGGGTQYF. The CDR3 bases that were read are TGTGCCTGGAGTGTGGGTGGGGGGACG.

This clone was seen repeatedly, ten times or more. The read terminates 3 residues before the CDR3 end, so the remaining end is supplied by the germline J gene. The chain joins TRBV13 to TRBJ1-5, with D possibly matching TRBD1 (6 bases). V lost 5 bases, J lost 7 bases, and 15 bases lay in between. Germline CDR1 is PRHDT and CDR2 is FYEKMQ (reference sequence). The CDR3 has 14 amino acids. CDR3 sequence: CASSVRPQGQPQHF. The DNA read from the CDR3 is TGTGCCAGCAGCGTACGTCCCCAGGGGCAGCCC.